The T cell receptor beta chain under discussion was sequenced for a study of low-dose radiotherapy and immunotherapy resistance in tumors. For the study at large: With fractions of 0.5 Gy given every 2 weeks, Cohort 1 accumulated a total of 6.5 Gy. Cohort 2 patients were irradiated with 1 Gy every two weeks, reaching 13 Gy over 26 weeks. Patients received cyclophosphamide 200 mg/m2 intravenously every two weeks, the day before radiation-immunotherapy.

The length of the CDR3 is 17 residues. V dropped 2 bases and J dropped 0; count of bases not matched to a gene: 7. The V gene's germline CDR1 is MNHNY and CDR2 SVGAGI (reference sequence). Time point specified: after trial treatment. As to treatment: LDRT plus nivolumab, ipilimumab, low-dose cyclophosphamide and aspirin (RACIN trial). First-strand cDNA relied on TRAV- and TRBV-specific primers spanning alpha and beta chains. Amplification, which lasted around 21 PCR cycles, used a constant-region primer and V-primer adapter to amplify TCRs. TCRdb reanalysed the reads using MiXCR and keeps one entry per CDR3 protein. The top ten hold less than 7.5% of the sample, which has 50,000 or so distinct CDR3 sequences, 20% to 25% seen once.

The chain employs TRBV6-6 and TRBJ2-3; 8 bases fit TRBD2. This receptor was obtained from a male donor with prostate cancer. The specimen comprised PBMCs, sampled after low-dose radiotherapy plus immunotherapy. The CDR3 DNA is TGTGCCAGCAGTTACGGCCCGGGGGGGGCTAGCACAGATACGCAGTATTTT. Protein sequence: CASSYGPGGASTDTQYF.